This T cell receptor (beta chain) was retrieved from a study of PD-1 blockade in mismatch repair-deficient tumors. The CDR3 has 16 residues. CDR1 and CDR2 (germline): MNHNS, SASEGT. V dropped 4 bases and J dropped 3; count of bases not matched to a gene: 8. Repertoires were generated with immunoSEQ multiplex PCR, while TCRdb's copy carries only in-frame clones and drops some. The table records under 40,000 clones, over 70% of them present only once. This sequence originates from an adult with mismatch repair-deficient cancer. The specimen was PBMCs, collected around 40 weeks after starting pembrolizumab. This sequence joins TRBV6-1 and TRBJ2-1, with 8 positions matching TRBD1. The CDR3 reads CASSAAGTGIYNEQFF. As DNA, the CDR3 is TGTGCCAGCAGTGCAGCCGGGACAGGAATCTACAATGAGCAGTTCTTC.